The 10 T cell receptor beta chains given below trace back to one sample, sequenced in a study of T cell repertoires in cytomegalovirus infection. In TCRdb, the reads were re-called with MiXCR into one record per CDR3 protein. The sample has some 480,000 distinct CDR3 sequences; roughly a third are singletons. These receptors lack a known antigen. The sequencing here drew on cultured PBMCs, taken from culture after CMV antigen stimulation. These receptors all come from a human donor in good health (CMV status not recorded). Some clones in this sample may be carry-over from other donors' samples.

This clonotype was picked up a small number of times. The gene calls are TRBV9 and TRBJ2-2, with a weak D call TRBD1 (5 bases). The length of the CDR3 is 13 residues. Trimming removed 6 bases at V and 6 bases at J, with 12 bases between. Germline V gene lookup returns CDR1 SGDLS and CDR2 YYNGEE. The CDR3, as DNA: TGTGCCAGCATGACAGCCACGGCCGGGGAGCTGTTTTTT. Translated, it gives CASMTATAGELFF.

This clonotype was seen more than once but under ten times. The chain employs TRBV7-9 and TRBJ2-3; TRBD1 matches at 9 bases. Unmatched junction bases numbered 18, after V lost 4 bases and J lost 10 bases. The CDR3 spans 17 residues. In germline, CDR1 is SEHNR, CDR2 FQNEAQ (reference sequence). This CDR3 is CASSSRTLTGGDGAQYF. The CDR3 DNA reads TGTGCCAGCAGCTCTCGAACATTGACAGGGGGGGACGGCGCGCAGTATTTT.

The CDR3, as DNA: TGTGCCAGCAGTGAAATAAGGGAGCAGTACTTC. As protein: CASSEIREQYF. The V gene is TRBV25-1, the J gene TRBJ2-7, with D unresolved. The V gene's germline CDR1 is MGHDK and CDR2 SYGVNS. V dropped 2 bases and J dropped 7 bases, with 6 bases sitting between them. The CDR3 sequence is 11 residues long.

Only a few counts were recorded for this clonotype. V and J are TRBV7-3 and TRBJ2-1, with 9 positions matching TRBD2. CDR3 length: 16 amino acids. V was clipped by 2 bases and J by 9 bases; unmatched bases: 11. Germline V gene sequence: CDR1 SGHTA, CDR2 FQGTGA. CDR3 DNA sequence: TGTGCCAGCAGCTTAGTGGTTAGCGGGAGCAGGGGTGAGCAGTTCTTC. Translation: CASSLVVSGSRGEQFF. The full variable domain, in which reference TRBV7-3 and TRBJ2-1 provide the parts outside the CDR3, is GAGVSQTPSNKVTEKGKYVELRCDPISGHTALYWYRQSLGQGPEFLIYFQGTGAADDSGLPNDRFFAVRPEGSVSTLKIQRTERGDSAVYLCASSLVVSGSRGEQFFGPGTRLTVL.

The chain employs TRBV19 and TRBJ1-5; TRBD1 agrees at 7 bases. This CDR3 spans 14 amino acids. The germline CDR1 and CDR2 sequences are LNHDA and SQIVND (reference sequence). V lost 3 bases, J lost 7 bases, and 6 bases stayed unmatched. The CDR3 sequence is CASSMGQGGQPQHF. In DNA form, the CDR3 reads TGTGCCAGTAGTATGGGGCAGGGGGGGCAGCCCCAGCATTTT.

This clonotype was counted a few times. The chain recombines TRBV19 with TRBJ1-2; TRBD1 might be the D (6 bases). The CDR3 has 17 residues. Germline loops: CDR1 LNHDA, CDR2 SQIVND (reference sequence). V shed 5 bases and J shed 4 bases, with 23 bases lying between them. DNA of the CDR3: TGTGCCAGTAGTTCGTCAACAGGGCAGGGTATCCTCTATGGCTACACCTTC. It specifies CASSSSTGQGILYGYTF.

DNA for the CDR3: TGTGCCAGCAGCCAAGCTAGCCGACTAGCGAATGAGCAGTTCTTC. This codes for CASSQASRLANEQFF. V gene TRBV4-2 combines with J gene TRBJ2-1; the match to TRBD2 covers 8 bases. The CDR3 has 15 amino acids. J gave up 7 bases and V 1 base, and 6 bases lay outside the gene matches. From germline, CDR1 is LGHNA and CDR2 YNFKEQ.

This clonotype has ten or more counts. V is TRBV7-2 and J is TRBJ2-6; D may be TRBD1 (5 bases). Trimming pared 5 bases from V and 0 bases from J, leaving 14 bases between. The CDR3 contains 17 residues. Germline V gene data show CDR1 as SGHTA and CDR2 as FQGNSA. This chain's CDR3 is CASSIRQPSSGANVLTF. CDR3 sequence (DNA): TGTGCCAGCAGCATCCGACAGCCGAGCTCTGGGGCCAACGTCCTGACTTTC.

The chain combines TRBV24-1 with TRBJ2-2, with D perhaps TRBD2 (5 bases). Germline-derived CDR1 and CDR2 are KGHDR and SFDVKD. The CDR3 has 15 amino acids. V was cut by 8 bases and J by 0 bases, with 12 bases left in between. Written as DNA, the CDR3 is TGTGCCACCATGGGTGAGGGCCCGAACACCGGGGAGCTGTTTTTT. It specifies CATMGEGPNTGELFF.

This clonotype was counted only a few times. The genes are TRBV11-2 and TRBJ1-1, with D possibly matching TRBD1 (6 bases). V lost 2 bases and J 5 bases, leaving 12 bases between the germline ends. Germline CDR1 SGHAT, CDR2 FQNNGV. The CDR3 covers 14 residues. The CDR3 region has the DNA TGTGCCAGCAGCTTACCAGGGGCGGTGACTGAAGCTTTCTTT. The encoded protein is CASSLPGAVTEAFF.